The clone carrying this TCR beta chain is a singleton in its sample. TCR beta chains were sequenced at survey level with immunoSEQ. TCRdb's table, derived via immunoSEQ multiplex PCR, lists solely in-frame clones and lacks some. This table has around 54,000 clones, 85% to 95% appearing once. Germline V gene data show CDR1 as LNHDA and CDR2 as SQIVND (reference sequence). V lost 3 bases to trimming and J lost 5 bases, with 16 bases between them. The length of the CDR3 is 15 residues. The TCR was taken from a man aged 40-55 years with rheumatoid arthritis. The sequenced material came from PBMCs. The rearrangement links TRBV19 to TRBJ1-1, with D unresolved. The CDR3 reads CASSIGNGWWTEAFF. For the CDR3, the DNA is TGTGCCAGTAGTATCGGGAATGGGTGGTGGACTGAAGCTTTCTTT.